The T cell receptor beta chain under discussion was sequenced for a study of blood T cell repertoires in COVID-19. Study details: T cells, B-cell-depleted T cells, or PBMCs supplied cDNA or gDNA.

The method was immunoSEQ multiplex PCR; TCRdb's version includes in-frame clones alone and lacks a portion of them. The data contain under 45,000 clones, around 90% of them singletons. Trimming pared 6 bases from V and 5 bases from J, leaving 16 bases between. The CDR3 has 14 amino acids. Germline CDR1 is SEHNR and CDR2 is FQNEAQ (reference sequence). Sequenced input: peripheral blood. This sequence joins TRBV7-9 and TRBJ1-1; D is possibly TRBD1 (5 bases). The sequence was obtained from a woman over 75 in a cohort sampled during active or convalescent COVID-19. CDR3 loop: CASSSSGSMTEAFF. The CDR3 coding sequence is TGTGCCAGCAGTTCGTCAGGGTCCATGACTGAAGCTTTCTTT.